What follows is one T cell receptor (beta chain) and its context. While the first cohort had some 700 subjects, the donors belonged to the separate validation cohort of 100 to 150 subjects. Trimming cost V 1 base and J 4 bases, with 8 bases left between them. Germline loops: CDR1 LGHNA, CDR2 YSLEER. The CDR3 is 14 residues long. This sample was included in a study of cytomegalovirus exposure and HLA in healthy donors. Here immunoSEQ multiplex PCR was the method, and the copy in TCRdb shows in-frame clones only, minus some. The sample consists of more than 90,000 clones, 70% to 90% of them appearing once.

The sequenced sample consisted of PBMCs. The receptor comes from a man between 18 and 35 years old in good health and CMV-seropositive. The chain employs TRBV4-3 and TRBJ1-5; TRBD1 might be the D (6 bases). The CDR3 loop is CASSQGRGNQPQHF. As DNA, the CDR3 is TGCGCCAGCAGCCAAGGAAGGGGGAATCAGCCCCAGCATTTT.